This entry lists 24 T cell receptor beta chains sequenced from one sample in a study of identical twins' blood T cells. TCRdb passed the 5' RACE reads through MiXCR, listing each CDR3 protein once. The table lists around 380,000 distinct CDR3 sequences, over 25% of them singletons. Specimen: PBMCs. The source is a woman between 18 and 55 years old in good health.

A word on this clonotype: It may be a read error: a sequence one base away is much more abundant. The CDR3 region is CASSPSLPYKQYF. DNA of the CDR3: TGTGCCAGCAGCCCCTCACTTCCCTACAAGCAGTACTTC. The V and J genes are TRBV7-9 and TRBJ2-7; D unresolved. This CDR3 spans 13 amino acids. Germline V gene lookup returns CDR1 SEHNR and CDR2 FQNEAQ (reference sequence).

The chain employs TRBV6-2 or TRBV6-3 and TRBJ2-1; 8 bases line up with TRBD1. V was clipped by 4 bases and J by 8 bases; unmatched bases: 10. Per the germline V gene, CDR1 is MNHEY and CDR2 is SVGEGT. The CDR3 contains 15 residues. The CDR3 reads CASSFLPGQVDEQFF. DNA of the CDR3: TGTGCCAGCAGTTTTCTTCCGGGACAGGTGGATGAGCAGTTCTTC.

The V gene is TRBV12-5, the J gene TRBJ2-3, with a tentative D call TRBD2 (6 bases). CDR1 is LGHNT, CDR2 FRNRAP, per germline. V dropped 0 bases and J dropped 0 bases, with 16 bases sitting between them. The CDR3 covers 18 residues. DNA for the CDR3: TGTGCTAGTGGTTTGGTACGGGACGGGAGCTCGAGCACAGATACGCAGTATTTT. This encodes CASGLVRDGSSSTDTQYF.

This clonotype was seen a few times. CDR3 amino acids: CASSLLYGKAEAFF. The CDR3 bases are TGTGCCAGCAGTTTATTGTATGGGAAAGCAGAAGCTTTCTTT. The gene calls are TRBV27 and TRBJ1-1; D is unresolved. V shed 1 base and J shed 8 bases, with 14 bases lying between them. The CDR3 length is 14 residues. Germline V gene lookup returns CDR1 MNHEY and CDR2 SMNVEV (reference sequence).

This clonotype was seen only a few times. The chain links TRBV9 to TRBJ2-2; D gene unclear. The CDR3 spans 16 residues. Trimming removed 3 bases from V and 0 bases from J, with 12 bases in between. The germline V gene has CDR1 SGDLS and CDR2 YYNGEE. In DNA form, the CDR3 reads TGTGCCAGCAGCGAGAGACCCTCTGCGAACACCGGGGAGCTGTTTTTT. It encodes CASSERPSANTGELFF. Supplemented by reference TRBV9 and TRBJ2-2, the full variable domain reads DSGVTQTPKHLITATGQRVTLRCSPRSGDLSVYWYQQSLDQGLQFLIQYYNGEERAKGNILERFSAQQFPDLHSELNLSSLELGDSALYFCASSERPSANTGELFFGEGSRLTVL.

This clonotype was detected only a few times. The chain combines TRBV20-1 with TRBJ2-7; no clear D gene. Germline V gives CDR1 DFQATT, CDR2 SNEGSKA (reference sequence). This CDR3 is 12 amino acids long. Trimming pared 4 bases from V and 2 bases from J, leaving 9 bases between. This chain's CDR3 is CSATDGPYEQYF. The CDR3 bases are TGCAGTGCTACCGATGGTCCCTACGAGCAGTACTTC.

The chain employs TRBV5-1 and TRBJ1-2, with D unresolved. The CDR3 is 15 amino acids. CDR1 and CDR2 (germline): SGHRS, YFSETQ. Trimming shortened V by 3 bases and J by 3 bases, and 15 bases separated the two germline ends. In DNA, the CDR3 is TGCGCCAGCAGCTCGGACCTCGGATGGGACTATGGCTACACCTTC. Residues: CASSSDLGWDYGYTF.

The chain is built from TRBV6-1 and TRBJ1-5; 7 nucleotides line up with TRBD1. Per the germline V gene, CDR1 is MNHNS and CDR2 is SASEGT. V lost 10 bases, J lost 2 bases, and 11 bases stayed unmatched. CDR3 length: 15 residues. For the CDR3, the DNA is TGTGCCATAAAGGGACAGACCCTCGGCAATCAGCCCCAGCATTTT. Protein sequence: CAIKGQTLGNQPQHF.

The chain links TRBV29-1 to TRBJ2-1; possible D gene TRBD2, 7 bases. CDR1 is SQVTM, CDR2 ANQGSEA, per germline. The CDR3 totals 15 residues. The V gene lost 3 bases and the J gene lost 3 bases, with 15 bases spanning the gap. In DNA form, the CDR3 reads TGCAGCGTTGATTCTGGGGGGGCCTTCTACAATGAGCAGTTCTTC. Its protein product is CSVDSGGAFYNEQFF.

Concerning this clonotype: It is likely a read error, because the conserved phenylalanine at the end of the CDR3 is missing. V and J are TRBV20-1 and TRBJ1-2; D is uncertain. From germline, CDR1 is DFQATT and CDR2 SNEGSKA (reference sequence). There are 12 residues in the CDR3. The CDR3 DNA follows: TGCAGTTCTAGAGAGGGAAACTATGGCTACACCCTC. Translation gives CSSREGNYGYTL.

This clonotype was seen only a few times. The chain recombines TRBV5-6 with TRBJ1-2, with 7 positions matching TRBD1. V lost 5 bases and J lost 1; bases outside the gene matches: 2. Germline CDR1 reads SGHDT; CDR2 reads YYEEEE. The CDR3 is made up of 13 amino acids. The DNA for the CDR3 is TGTGCCAGCAGGACAGGGTTTAACTATGGCTACACCTTC. Protein sequence: CASRTGFNYGYTF. Looking up the rest from reference TRBV5-6 and TRBJ1-2 gives the full variable domain: DAGVTQSPTHLIKTRGQQVTLRCSPKSGHDTVSWYQQALGQGPQFIFQYYEEEERQRGNFPDRFSGHQFPNYSSELNVNALLLGDSALYLCASRTGFNYGYTFGSGTRLTVV.

This sequence joins TRBV5-5 and TRBJ2-3, with D possibly TRBD2 on 5 matching bases. Germline-derived CDR1 and CDR2 are SGHKS and YYEKEE (reference sequence). The CDR3 has 12 amino acids. V lost 0 bases and J 14 bases, leaving 13 bases between the germline ends. The CDR3 reads CASSLVDYPRYF. The DNA for the CDR3 is TGTGCCAGCAGCTTGGTAGACTACCCAAGGTATTTT. Drawing the rest from reference TRBV5-5 and TRBJ2-3, the complete variable domain is DAGVTQSPTHLIKTRGQQVTLRCSPISGHKSVSWYQQVLGQGPQFIFQYYEKEERGRGNFPDRFSARQFPNYSSELNVNALLLGDSALYLCASSLVDYPRYFGPGTRLTVL.

This clonotype was found many times. The chain is built from TRBV27 and TRBJ1-1, with TRBD1 as a possible D gene (5 bases). Trimming stripped 8 bases from V and 4 bases from J, with 17 bases between. The CDR3 extends over 14 amino acids. Per the germline V gene, CDR1 is MNHEY and CDR2 is SMNVEV (reference sequence). The CDR3 sequence is CASSFGARGTEAFF. Here the CDR3 DNA reads TGTGCCAGCTCCTTTGGGGCGAGGGGCACTGAAGCTTTCTTT.

This clonotype was observed a few times. V usage is TRBV3-1 and J usage is TRBJ1-2; TRBD1 matches 7 bases. The CDR3 is 14 residues long. In germline, CDR1 is LGHDT, CDR2 YNNKEL (reference sequence). The junction had 5 bases not matched to a gene; V was cut back by 4 bases and J by 3 bases. CDR3 sequence reads: CASSPGDSYYGYTF. The DNA for the CDR3 is TGTGCCAGCAGCCCGGGGGACAGCTACTATGGCTACACCTTC.

V usage is TRBV11-2 and J usage is TRBJ2-2, with D possibly being TRBD2 (6 bases). Germline values: CDR1 SGHAT, CDR2 FQNNGV. V was shortened by 5 bases and J by 10 bases, with 11 bases between the two germline ends. The CDR3 sequence is 12 residues long. CDR3 loop: CASSPTSLELFF. The CDR3 DNA follows: TGTGCCAGCAGCCCGACTAGTTTGGAGCTGTTTTTT.

As concerns this clonotype: This could be a read error, since a much larger clone is one nucleotide away. The chain couples TRBV2 to TRBJ1-5, with 10 positions matching TRBD1. This CDR3 spans 18 amino acids. The germline gives CDR1 SNHLY, CDR2 FYNNEI. The CDR3, as DNA: TGTGCCAGCAGCTCCCTCGACAGGGGGCGCTTGGCGAATCAGCCCCAGCGTTTT. Translation gives CASSSLDRGRLANQPQRF.

CDR3 region: CSVPGGTNYGYTF. The CDR3 nucleotides read TGCAGCGTTCCCGGGGGGACCAACTATGGCTACACCTTC. V gene TRBV29-1 combines with J gene TRBJ1-2; TRBD1 is a possible D gene (5 bases). The V and J ends lost 5 bases and 2 bases respectively, with 12 bases between them. This CDR3 has 13 residues. Germline V gene sequence: CDR1 SQVTM, CDR2 ANQGSEA.

This chain joins TRBV3-1 and TRBJ1-5, with D possibly being TRBD1 (6 bases). CDR3 length: 17 residues. From germline, CDR1 is LGHDT and CDR2 YNNKEL (reference sequence). Trimming removed 5 bases from V and 0 bases from J, with 17 bases in between. In nucleotides, the CDR3 is TGTGCCAGCAGCAAAGGGTTAGGGGGGACTAGCAATCAGCCCCAGCATTTT. Its protein is CASSKGLGGTSNQPQHF.

This clonotype was observed a few times. The chain is built from TRBV10-3 and TRBJ1-6; the D is unclear. V was cut by 8 bases and J by 8 bases, with 10 bases left in between. The CDR3 sequence is 12 residues long. Germline CDR1 ENHRY, CDR2 SYGVKD. This CDR3 is CAISNRDSPLHF. The CDR3 nucleotides are TGTGCCATCTCGAACAGAGATTCACCCCTCCACTTT.

This rearrangement joins TRBV6-2 or TRBV6-3 to TRBJ2-2; no firm D call. Germline CDR1 and CDR2: MNHEY and SVGEGT. The CDR3 runs to 14 residues. With 2 bases removed from V and 7 bases from J, the gap between germline ends came to 11 bases. Here the CDR3 reads CASSYVMPNGELFF. CDR3 coding DNA: TGTGCCAGCAGTTACGTAATGCCGAACGGGGAGCTGTTTTTT.

This clonotype has more than one count but fewer than ten. The genes are TRBV5-1 and TRBJ2-1; D unclear. CDR3 size: 15 residues. With 2 bases removed from V and 0 bases from J, the gap between germline ends came to 9 bases. Germline V CDR1 and CDR2: SGHRS, YFSETQ. CDR3 protein: CASSFRFGSYNEQFF. The CDR3 DNA is TGCGCCAGCAGCTTTAGGTTTGGCTCCTACAATGAGCAGTTCTTC.

CDR3 nucleotide sequence: TGTGCCAGCAGTGAATGGGCGGGGCGGGATGGCTACACCTTC. Its translation is CASSEWAGRDGYTF. The chain joins TRBV25-1 to TRBJ1-2; weak D call: TRBD1 (5 bases). Trimming stripped 1 base from V and 6 bases from J, with 12 bases between. CDR3 size: 14 residues. Germline loops: CDR1 MGHDK, CDR2 SYGVNS.

The J gene is TRBJ1-5, the V gene TRBV19; D is undetermined. The ends were cut back, 7 bases at V and 5 bases at J, with 9 bases in the middle. From germline, CDR1 is LNHDA and CDR2 SQIVND (reference sequence). The CDR3 sequence is 12 residues long. The CDR3 DNA reads as TGTGCCAGTACCCTGCGGGATCAGCCCCAGCATTTT. Its protein is CASTLRDQPQHF.

Only a few counts were recorded for this clonotype. V and J are TRBV3-1 and TRBJ1-3; no clear D. The length of the CDR3 is 14 residues. Per the germline V gene, CDR1 is LGHDT and CDR2 is YNNKEL (reference sequence). The V end lost 2 bases, the J end lost 6 bases, and 11 bases lay between the germline ends. The CDR3 coding sequence is TGTGCCAGCAGCCAACAGTTTCCTATAAACACCATATATTTT. Translating gives CASSQQFPINTIYF.